The 5 T cell receptor beta chains below all came from one sample that was sequenced in a study of CD8+ T cells in alopecia areata. RNA extraction was followed by reverse transcription into cDNA, which acted as the sequencing template. The table came from immunoSEQ multiplex PCR; TCRdb's copy has only in-frame clones and leaves some out. The data show under 70,000 clones, with 95% to 97% seen just once and around a quarter held by the top ten. The sequencing here drew on CD8+ T cells sorted from blood, taken at week 0. The receptors here all came from a human donor with alopecia areata.

The chain uses TRBV4-1 and TRBJ2-5, with 7 bases fitting TRBD1. J lost 3 bases, V lost 0 bases, and 10 bases had no gene match. CDR1 and CDR2 (germline): MGHRA, YSYEKL. The CDR3 has 17 amino acids. The CDR3: CASSQDPFDRVEETQYF. CDR3 in DNA: TGCGCCAGCAGCCAAGACCCCTTTGACAGGGTAGAAGAGACCCAGTACTTC.

The chain links TRBV5-1 to TRBJ2-5, with no clear D. Deletions cut 1 base from V and 4 bases from J, with 8 bases between. Germline lookup yields CDR1 SGHRS and CDR2 YFSETQ. This CDR3 contains 13 residues. The CDR3 DNA follows: TGCGCCAGCAGCTTGATATTGGGAGAGACCCAGTACTTC. This encodes CASSLILGETQYF.

The rearrangement links TRBV7-8 to TRBJ1-2; D not certain. The CDR3 contains 15 residues. Per the germline V gene, CDR1 is SGHVS and CDR2 is FQNEAQ. V lost 1 base to trimming and J lost 2 bases, with 11 bases between them. For the CDR3, the DNA is TGTGCCAGCAGCTTAGAGGCAGGATCCAACTATGGCTACACCTTC. It specifies CASSLEAGSNYGYTF.

V gene TRBV6-5 combines with J gene TRBJ1-6; no clear D gene. Germline CDR1 and CDR2: MNHEY and SVGAGI. V lost 2 bases to trimming and J lost 4 bases, with 6 bases between them. The CDR3 length is 14 residues. The CDR3 nucleotides read TGTGCCAGCAGTTACGGATTTTATAATTCACCCCTCCACTTT. This codes for CASSYGFYNSPLHF.

The chain has TRBV30 and TRBJ2-7, with 8 bases lining up with TRBD2. Trimming cost V 3 bases and J 2 bases; bases outside gene matches: 6. The CDR3 is 14 residues long. Germline assignment: CDR1 GTSNPN and CDR2 SVGIG (reference sequence). The CDR3: CAWSFQRGPYEQYF. DNA of the CDR3: TGTGCCTGGAGCTTTCAGCGGGGGCCCTACGAGCAGTACTTC.